Below are 13 T cell receptor beta chains sequenced from a single sample in a study of blood T cell repertoires in COVID-19. The repertoire was sequenced with immunoSEQ multiplex PCR; TCRdb's copy has only in-frame clones and lacks some. The data contain some 68,000 clones, less than 95% of them seen just once; the ten biggest clones take up approximately 0.57%. Sequenced sample: peripheral blood. Receptors originate from a man aged 50 to 60 with COVID-19, enrolled during active disease.

The chain is built from TRBV19 and TRBJ2-2; perhaps TRBD2 as D (5 bases). Trimming stripped 5 bases from V and 7 bases from J, with 11 bases between. Germline CDR1 LNHDA, CDR2 SQIVND (reference sequence). This CDR3 has 13 amino acids. Written as DNA, the CDR3 is TGTGCCAGTAGTCCGGGAATCGGCGGGGAGCTGTTTTTT. Protein product: CASSPGIGGELFF. Variable domain in full (rest from reference TRBV19 and TRBJ2-2): DGGITQSPKYLFRKEGQNVTLSCEQNLNHDAMYWYRQDPGQGLRLIYYSQIVNDFQKGDIAEGYSVSREKKESFPLTVTSAQKNPTAFYLCASSPGIGGELFFGEGSRLTVL.

The chain links TRBV11-2 to TRBJ2-5, with 7 bases fitting TRBD2. CDR3 length: 13 amino acids. J lost 2 bases, V lost 4 bases, and 1 base had no gene match. The germline V gene has CDR1 SGHAT and CDR2 FQNNGV. The CDR3 protein is CASSWGGQETQYF. In DNA, the CDR3 is TGTGCCAGCAGCTGGGGGGGGCAAGAGACCCAGTACTTC.

This chain links TRBV7-3 with TRBJ2-3; unclear D gene. V was clipped by 5 bases and J by 0 bases, with 9 bases between them. Germline V gene lookup returns CDR1 SGHTA and CDR2 FQGTGA. CDR3 length: 14 residues. The CDR3 DNA reads TGTGCCAGCAGCCGAACAGTTAGCACAGATACGCAGTATTTT. Its translation: CASSRTVSTDTQYF.

The chain recombines TRBV4-1 with TRBJ2-1; tentatively, D is TRBD2 (5 bases). V was pared by 4 bases and J by 0 bases, with 10 bases between. CDR3 size: 15 residues. Per the germline V gene, CDR1 is MGHRA and CDR2 is YSYEKL. The CDR3 reads CASSPVEGSYNEQFF. In DNA, the CDR3 is TGCGCCAGCAGCCCCGTTGAGGGCTCCTACAATGAGCAGTTCTTC.

The chain employs TRBV6-5 and TRBJ1-1; 7 positions match TRBD1. V trimming: 4 bases; J trimming: 4 bases; junction bases outside the gene matches: 9. The germline V gene encodes CDR1 MNHEY and CDR2 SVGAGI. The CDR3 is 15 amino acids. The CDR3 DNA follows: TGTGCCAGCAGTTCCCCCGAGGGGGCTGGCACTGAAGCTTTCTTT. Translation: CASSSPEGAGTEAFF.

The genes are TRBV5-5 and TRBJ1-2; 8 bases are shared with TRBD1. Per germline, CDR1 SGHKS and CDR2 YYEKEE (reference sequence). This CDR3 has 14 amino acids. J was trimmed by 5 bases and V by 5 bases; bases with no gene match: 8. CDR3 loop: CASSTGQGGYGYTF. CDR3 sequence (DNA): TGTGCCAGCAGTACCGGACAGGGAGGTTATGGCTACACCTTC. The full variable domain, with the rest looked up from reference TRBV5-5 and TRBJ1-2, is DAGVTQSPTHLIKTRGQQVTLRCSPISGHKSVSWYQQVLGQGPQFIFQYYEKEERGRGNFPDRFSARQFPNYSSELNVNALLLGDSALYLCASSTGQGGYGYTFGSGTRLTVV.

This chain uses TRBV24-1 with TRBJ2-1, with 7 bases lining up with TRBD1. The CDR3 has 16 residues. Germline assignment: CDR1 KGHDR and CDR2 SFDVKD. V lost 3 bases to trimming and J lost 6 bases; unmatched junction nucleotides: 10. The chain's CDR3 is CATSDVTGEASNEQFF. The CDR3 region has the DNA TGTGCCACCAGTGATGTAACAGGGGAAGCGAGCAATGAGCAGTTCTTC.

This chain uses TRBV6-2 or TRBV6-3 with TRBJ2-5, with no clear D. V was pared by 5 bases and J by 2 bases, with 3 bases between. The CDR3 covers 11 residues. Germline values: CDR1 MNHEY, CDR2 SVGEGT. CDR3 nucleotide sequence: TGTGCCAGCAGTCAGCAAGAGACCCAGTACTTC. Translation gives CASSQQETQYF.

The chain couples TRBV5-1 to TRBJ2-5; perhaps TRBD1 as D (7 bases). V was shortened by 5 bases and J by 5 bases, with 16 bases between the two germline ends. The CDR3 consists of 14 residues. In germline, CDR1 is SGHRS, CDR2 YFSETQ. DNA for the CDR3: TGCGCCAGCAGACTCGAGGCAGGGGGGGAGACCCAGTACTTC. This gives the protein CASRLEAGGETQYF.

CDR3 protein: CASSSVRGLAYNEQFF. The CDR3 DNA sequence: TGTGCCAGCAGTTCTGTCCGGGGACTAGCCTACAATGAGCAGTTCTTC. V gene TRBV11-2 combines with J gene TRBJ2-1; 8 bases are shared with TRBD2. The CDR3 has 16 residues. With 6 bases clipped from V and 2 bases from J, the junction kept 9 bases outside the gene matches. Per germline, CDR1 SGHAT and CDR2 FQNNGV.

The V call is TRBV27, the J call TRBJ1-4; 11 bases map to TRBD1. The germline V gene encodes CDR1 MNHEY and CDR2 SMNVEV (reference sequence). V was clipped by 8 bases and J by 7 bases; unmatched bases: 3. This CDR3 region has 13 residues. DNA of the CDR3: TGTGCCAGCGGTGGGACAGGGGGTGAAAAACTGTTTTTT. Its translation: CASGGTGGEKLFF.

The genes are TRBV19 and TRBJ2-7; 8 nucleotides agree with TRBD2. CDR1 and CDR2 (germline): LNHDA, SQIVND (reference sequence). CDR3 size: 15 residues. Unmatched junction bases numbered 5, after V lost 4 bases and J lost 0 bases. Written as DNA, the CDR3 is TGTGCCAGTAGTACCATAGCGGGGAGCTCCTACGAGCAGTACTTC. This codes for CASSTIAGSSYEQYF.

V and J are TRBV19 and TRBJ2-3, with 9 bases fitting TRBD2. From germline, CDR1 is LNHDA and CDR2 SQIVND (reference sequence). V was pared by 3 bases and J by 4 bases, with 8 bases of the junction left unmatched. The CDR3 is 16 residues long. CDR3 DNA: TGTGCCAGTAGTATGATAGCGGGAGCTGGGGCAGATACGCAGTATTTT. Its protein is CASSMIAGAGADTQYF.